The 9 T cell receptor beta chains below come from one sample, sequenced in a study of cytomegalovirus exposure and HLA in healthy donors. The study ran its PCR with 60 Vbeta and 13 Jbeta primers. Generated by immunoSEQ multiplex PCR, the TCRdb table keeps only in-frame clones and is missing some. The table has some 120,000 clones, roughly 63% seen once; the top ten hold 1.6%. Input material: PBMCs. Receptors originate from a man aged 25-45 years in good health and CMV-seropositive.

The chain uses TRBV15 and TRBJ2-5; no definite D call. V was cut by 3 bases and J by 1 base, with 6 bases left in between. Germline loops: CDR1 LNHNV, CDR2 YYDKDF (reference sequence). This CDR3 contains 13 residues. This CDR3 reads CATSSLPQETQYF. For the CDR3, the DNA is TGTGCCACCAGCAGTCTCCCCCAAGAGACCCAGTACTTC.

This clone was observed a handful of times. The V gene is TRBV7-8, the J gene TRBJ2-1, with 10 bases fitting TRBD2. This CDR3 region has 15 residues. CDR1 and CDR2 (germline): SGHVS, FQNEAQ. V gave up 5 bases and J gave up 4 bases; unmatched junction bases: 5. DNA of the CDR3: TGTGCCAGCAGCCCGGGGACTAGCGTATACAATGAGCAGTTCTTC. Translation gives CASSPGTSVYNEQFF.

The CDR3 region has the DNA TGCGCCAGCAGCCAAACGCCGGACACTGAAGCTTTCTTT. It translates to CASSQTPDTEAFF. The chain recombines TRBV4-3 with TRBJ1-1; D remains ambiguous. Germline values: CDR1 LGHNA, CDR2 YSLEER. Trimming removed 2 bases from V and 3 bases from J, with 7 bases in between. This CDR3 is built from 13 residues.

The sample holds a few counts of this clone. DNA for the CDR3: TGTGCCAGTACGGACAGGGGACTATCCTTTAGGGACAATGAGCAGTTCTTC. As protein: CASTDRGLSFRDNEQFF. The chain joins TRBV28 to TRBJ2-1; 9 bases agree with TRBD1. J was trimmed by 5 bases and V by 9 bases; bases with no gene match: 17. The CDR3 is 17 residues long. Germline V CDR1 and CDR2: MDHEN, SYDVKM.

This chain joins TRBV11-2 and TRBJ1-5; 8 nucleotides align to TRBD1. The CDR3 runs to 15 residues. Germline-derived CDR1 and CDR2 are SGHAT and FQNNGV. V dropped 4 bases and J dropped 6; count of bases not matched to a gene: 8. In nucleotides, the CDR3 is TGTGCCAGCAGCTGGGGGACAGGTGGGACTCAGCCCCAGCATTTT. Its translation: CASSWGTGGTQPQHF. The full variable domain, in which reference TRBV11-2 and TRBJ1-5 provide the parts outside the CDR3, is EAGVAQSPRYKIIEKRQSVAFWCNPISGHATLYWYQQILGQGPKLLIQFQNNGVVDDSQLPKDRFSAERLKGVDSTLKIQPAKLEDSAVYLCASSWGTGGTQPQHFGDGTRLSIL.

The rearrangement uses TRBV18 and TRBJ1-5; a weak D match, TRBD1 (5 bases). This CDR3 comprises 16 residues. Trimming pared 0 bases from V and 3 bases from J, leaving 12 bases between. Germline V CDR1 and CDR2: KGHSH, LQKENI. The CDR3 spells CASSPPTGGINQPQHF. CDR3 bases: TGTGCCAGCTCACCACCAACGGGGGGGATCAATCAGCCCCAGCATTTT.

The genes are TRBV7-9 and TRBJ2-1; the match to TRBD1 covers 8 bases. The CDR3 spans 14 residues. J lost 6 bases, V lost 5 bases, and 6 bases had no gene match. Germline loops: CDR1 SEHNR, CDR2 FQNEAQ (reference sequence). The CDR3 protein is CASSPRTGLNEQFF. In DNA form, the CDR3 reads TGTGCCAGCAGCCCCCGGACAGGGCTCAATGAGCAGTTCTTC.

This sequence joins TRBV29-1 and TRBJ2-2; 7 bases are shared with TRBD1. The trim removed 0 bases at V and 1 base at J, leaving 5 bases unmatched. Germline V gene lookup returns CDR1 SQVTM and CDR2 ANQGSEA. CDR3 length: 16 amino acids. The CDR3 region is CSVEDTTGWNTGELFF. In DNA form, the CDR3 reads TGCAGCGTTGAAGATACGACAGGGTGGAACACCGGGGAGCTGTTTTTT.

This CDR3 is CASSLQSYNEQFF. DNA of the CDR3: TGTGCCAGCAGTCTCCAGTCCTACAATGAGCAGTTCTTC. This chain connects TRBV2 to TRBJ2-1; D gene ambiguous. CDR3 length: 13 residues. Germline V gene lookup returns CDR1 SNHLY and CDR2 FYNNEI. Trimming left V 5 bases short and J 1 base short, with 6 bases between.